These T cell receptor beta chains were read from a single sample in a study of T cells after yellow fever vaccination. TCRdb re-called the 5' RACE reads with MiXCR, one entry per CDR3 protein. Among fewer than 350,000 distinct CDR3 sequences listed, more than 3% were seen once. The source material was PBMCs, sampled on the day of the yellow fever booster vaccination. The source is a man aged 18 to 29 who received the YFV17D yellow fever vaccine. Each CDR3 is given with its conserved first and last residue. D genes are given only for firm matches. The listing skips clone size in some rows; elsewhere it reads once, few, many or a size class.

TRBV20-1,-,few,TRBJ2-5,TGCAGTGCTATCCCTCTTCAGGGGCGCCAAGAGACCCAGTACTTC,CSAIPLQGRQETQYF
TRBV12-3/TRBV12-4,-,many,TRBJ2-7,TGTGCCAGCAGTCTCAGGGACGAGCAGTACTTC,CASSLRDEQYF
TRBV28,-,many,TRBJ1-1,TGTGCCAGCAGTACCACGACAGTTGAAGCTTTCTTT,CASSTTTVEAFF
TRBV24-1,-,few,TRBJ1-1,TGTGCCACCAGTGACTCCGGGACGTTTGAAGCTTTCTTT,CATSDSGTFEAFF
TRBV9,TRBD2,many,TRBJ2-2,TGTGCCAGCGCGACTAGCGGGGGAGGAAGGGAGCTGTTTTTT,CASATSGGGRELFF
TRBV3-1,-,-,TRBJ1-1,TGTGCCAGCAGCCTAGGATGGCGGGCTGAAGCTTTCTTT,CASSLGWRAEAFF
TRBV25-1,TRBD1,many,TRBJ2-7,TGTGCCAGCAGTGTAGAGGGACAGGGCGACTACGAGCAGTACTTC,CASSVEGQGDYEQYF
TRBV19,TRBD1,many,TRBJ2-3,TGTGCCAGTAGTACCGCGGGACAGGGGTTCACAGATACGCAGTATTTT,CASSTAGQGFTDTQYF
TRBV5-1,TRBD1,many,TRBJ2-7,TGCGCCAGCAGCACTCCGGGACAGGGCTACTACGAGCAGTACTTC,CASSTPGQGYYEQYF
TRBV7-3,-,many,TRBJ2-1,TGTGCCAGCAGCCCGGGGCATGGGCAGTTCTTC,CASSPGHGQFF
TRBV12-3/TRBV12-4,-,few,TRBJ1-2,TGTGCCAGCAGTTTCGGACAGTTCGGCTACACCTTC,CASSFGQFGYTF
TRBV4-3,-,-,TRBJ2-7,TGCGCCAGCAGCCAAACAGGGACTCCTCCTTCCTACGAGCAGTACTTC,CASSQTGTPPSYEQYF
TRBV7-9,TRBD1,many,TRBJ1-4,TGTGCCAGCAGCACCTCGGACAGGGCCGATGAAAAACTGTTTTTT,CASSTSDRADEKLFF
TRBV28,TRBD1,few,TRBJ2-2,TGTGCCAGCAGGAACTTAGGACAGGACGACTTGGGGGAGCTGTTTTTT,CASRNLGQDDLGELFF
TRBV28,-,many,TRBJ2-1,TGTGCCAGCAGTATTGGGAGCCTAGGGTTCTTC,CASSIGSLGFF
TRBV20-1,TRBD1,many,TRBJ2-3,TGCAGTGCTAGAGGAGGACAGGGCGCGCCAGATACGCAGTATTTT,CSARGGQGAPDTQYF
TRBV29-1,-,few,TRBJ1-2,TGCAGCGTCCGGCCCTTAGACATTCTCTACACCTTC,CSVRPLDILYTF
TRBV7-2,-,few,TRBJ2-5,TGTGCCAGCAGGCGTGGGGGTCGGGAGACCCAGTACTTC,CASRRGGRETQYF
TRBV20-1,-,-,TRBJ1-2,TGCAGTGCTAGTGCCGTAGGGTACTATGGCTACACCTTC,CSASAVGYYGYTF
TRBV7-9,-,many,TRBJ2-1,TGTGCCAGCAGCTTAGTATTGGAGCCGGTTGGTGAGCAGTTCTTC,CASSLVLEPVGEQFF
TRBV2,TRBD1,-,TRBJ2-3,TGTGCCAGCACCTCGGACAGGGCCACAGATACGCAGTATTTT,CASTSDRATDTQYF
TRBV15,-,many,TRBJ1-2,TGTGCCACCAGCAGAGATTTCGGGGGGCAAGACTTT,CATSRDFGGQDF
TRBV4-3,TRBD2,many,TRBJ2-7,TGCGCCAGCAGCCAAGATATTAGCGGGGGTTGGTACGAGCAGTACTTC,CASSQDISGGWYEQYF
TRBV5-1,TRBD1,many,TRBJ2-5,TGCGCCAGCAGCCCGCTGGGACAGCCCCAAGAGACCCAGTACTTC,CASSPLGQPQETQYF
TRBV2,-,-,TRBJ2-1,TGTGCCAGCAGTCCGGCGGGCCTCTACTACAATGAGCAGTTCTTC,CASSPAGLYYNEQFF
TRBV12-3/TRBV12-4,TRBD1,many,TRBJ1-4,TGTGCCAGCAGTCTGACAGGGAGTAATGAAAAACTGTTTTTT,CASSLTGSNEKLFF
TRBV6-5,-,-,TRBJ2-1,TGTGCCAGCACCCGGACTCCACAACGAGAGAGCTCCTACAATGAGCAGTTCTTC,CASTRTPQRESSYNEQFF
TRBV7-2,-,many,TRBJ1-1,TGTGCCAGCAGCTTCTGGGTGGAAATGACTGAAGCTTTCTTT,CASSFWVEMTEAFF
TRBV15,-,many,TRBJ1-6,TGTGCCACCAGTTCCGTCTCCTATAATTCACCCCTCCACTTT,CATSSVSYNSPLHF